What follows is one T cell receptor beta chain and its context. The antigen remains unidentified. The record originates from a study of immune cell composition in non-small cell lung cancer. Normal lung was sampled as far from the tumour as possible, at least 3 cm. Profiling relied on immunoSEQ multiplex PCR, and the TCRdb table lists in-frame clones only, not all of them. The data hold some 1,800 clones, with about four fifths observed a single time. Germline lookup yields CDR1 WNHNN and CDR2 SYGVQD (reference sequence). The junction had 10 bases not matched to a gene; V was cut back by 0 bases and J by 1 base. The CDR3 runs to 19 residues. Findings of the study overall: Around 80% of squamous and 30% to 40% of adenocarcinoma cases had tumour-associated clones >0.5%. Tumour TCR-beta clonality was not significantly tied to smoking pack-years. Overall clonality, unlike maximal tumour-associated clone frequency, did not predict TIL reactivity.

The sequence came from a human donor with non-small cell lung cancer. Sequencing input: non-adjacent lung tissue. V gene TRBV10-1 combines with J gene TRBJ2-1; TRBD2 aligns across 9 bases. The CDR3 is CASSESGAGGPGSYNEQFF. CDR3 bases: TGCGCCAGCAGTGAGTCCGGGGCGGGAGGGCCGGGGTCCTACAATGAGCAGTTCTTC.